These T cell receptor beta chains were read from a single sample in a study of cytomegalovirus exposure and HLA in healthy donors. The protocol was immunoSEQ multiplex PCR, while the TCRdb copy is restricted to in-frame clones and leaves out a portion. The data contain about 110,000 clones, 70% to 90% of them seen just once; the ten biggest clones take up around 1.9%. Sequences were obtained from PBMCs. All receptors come from a man aged 35-49 years in good health and CMV-seronegative. The CDR3 runs from the conserved cysteine through the conserved F or W. A D gene is named only where the DNA matches it firmly. Only some rows state a clone size, as once, few, many or a class for expanded clones.

TRBV2,TRBJ1-4,TRBD1,-,CASSVGQVGKLFF,TGTGCCAGCAGTGTAGGACAGGTGGGAAAACTGTTTTTT
TRBV7-2,TRBJ1-2,TRBD1,-,CASSLKGAQSGYTF,TGTGCCAGCAGCTTAAAGGGGGCGCAATCTGGCTACACCTTC
TRBV6-6,TRBJ2-1,-,-,CASSLSSNEQFF,TGTGCCAGCAGTCTTTCCTCCAATGAGCAGTTCTTC
TRBV18,TRBJ1-2,TRBD1,-,CASSPGDRANYGYTF,TGTGCCAGCTCACCAGGAGACAGGGCTAATTATGGCTACACCTTC
TRBV6-5,TRBJ2-1,-,-,CASSRDSYNEQFF,TGTGCCAGCAGTCGGGACTCCTACAATGAGCAGTTCTTC
TRBV6-5,TRBJ1-1,-,-,CASSHDSYSTEAFF,TGTGCCAGCAGTCACGACTCGTATAGCACTGAAGCTTTCTTT
TRBV5-1,TRBJ1-1,TRBD1,-,CASSLFGGQGTEAFF,TGCGCCAGCAGCTTGTTCGGGGGACAGGGCACTGAAGCTTTCTTT
TRBV27,TRBJ1-2,-,-,CASSLTGYTYGYTF,TGTGCCAGCAGTTTAACAGGGTATACCTATGGCTACACCTTC
TRBV10-3,TRBJ1-2,TRBD1,-,CAISAGTGTYGYTF,TGTGCCATCAGTGCCGGGACAGGGACCTATGGCTACACCTTC
TRBV10-3,TRBJ2-3,-,-,CAISDSIAIDTQYF,TGTGCCATCAGTGATTCTATAGCAATAGATACGCAGTATTTT
TRBV30,TRBJ1-2,-,few,CAWSVRAAGSRVAYGYTF,TGTGCCTGGAGTGTAAGGGCGGCAGGGTCGCGTGTAGCCTATGGCTACACCTTC
TRBV5-4,TRBJ2-7,-,-,CASSLDSGTAGYEQYF,TGTGCCAGCAGCTTGGACTCCGGGACAGCGGGCTACGAGCAGTACTTC
TRBV6-5,TRBJ1-5,-,-,CASRGSGPNQPQHF,TGTGCCAGTAGGGGGTCAGGCCCCAATCAGCCCCAGCATTTT
TRBV11-2,TRBJ2-1,-,-,CASSRGTADYNEQFF,TGTGCCAGCAGCCGGGGGACAGCTGACTACAATGAGCAGTTCTTC
TRBV5-1,TRBJ1-6,-,-,CASSLGVAGRDSPLHF,TGCGCCAGCAGCTTGGGGGTGGCAGGGCGGGACTCACCCCTCCACTTT
TRBV28,TRBJ1-6,-,-,CASSFQGLSSPLHF,TGTGCCAGCAGTTTTCAGGGTTTAAGTTCACCCCTCCACTTT
TRBV2,TRBJ1-1,TRBD1,-,CASRMTGVPEAFF,TGTGCCAGCAGGATGACAGGGGTCCCTGAAGCTTTCTTT